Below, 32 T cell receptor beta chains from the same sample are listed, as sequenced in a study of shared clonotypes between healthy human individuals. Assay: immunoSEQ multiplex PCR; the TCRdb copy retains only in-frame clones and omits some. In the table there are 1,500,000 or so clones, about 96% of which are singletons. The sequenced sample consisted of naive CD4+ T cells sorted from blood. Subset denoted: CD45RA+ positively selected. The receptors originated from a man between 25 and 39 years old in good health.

CDR3 coding DNA: TGCGCCAGCTCGGGACTAGCGGGAGGGCCTGATACAGATACGCAGTATTTT. This encodes CASSGLAGGPDTDTQYF. The chain combines TRBV10-1 with TRBJ2-3, with 16 bases that match TRBD2. Germline V lookup: CDR1 WNHNN, CDR2 SYGVQD (reference sequence). J gave up 3 bases and V 8 bases, and 8 bases lay outside the gene matches. The CDR3 consists of 17 residues.

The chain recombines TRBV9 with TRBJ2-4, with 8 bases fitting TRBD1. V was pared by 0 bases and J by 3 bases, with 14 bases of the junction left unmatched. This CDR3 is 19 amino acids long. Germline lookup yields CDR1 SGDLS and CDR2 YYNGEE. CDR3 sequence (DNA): TGTGCCAGCAGCGTAGACGCGGGACAGGCAAACTCCTACAAAAACATTCAGTACTTC. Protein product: CASSVDAGQANSYKNIQYF.

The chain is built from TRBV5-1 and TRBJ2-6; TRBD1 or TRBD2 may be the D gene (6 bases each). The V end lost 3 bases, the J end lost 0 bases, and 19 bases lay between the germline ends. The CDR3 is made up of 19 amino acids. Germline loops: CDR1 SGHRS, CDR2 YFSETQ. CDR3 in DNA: TGCGCCAGCAGCTCACCAACCAGGGGCGGGAACTCTGGGGCCAACGTCCTGACTTTC. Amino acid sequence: CASSSPTRGGNSGANVLTF.

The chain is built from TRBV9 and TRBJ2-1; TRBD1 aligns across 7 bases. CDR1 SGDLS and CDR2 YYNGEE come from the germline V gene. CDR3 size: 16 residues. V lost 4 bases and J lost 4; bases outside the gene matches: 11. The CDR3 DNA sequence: TGTGCCAGCAGCTCCGAGGGTACAGGGGCTTACAATGAGCAGTTCTTC. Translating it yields CASSSEGTGAYNEQFF.

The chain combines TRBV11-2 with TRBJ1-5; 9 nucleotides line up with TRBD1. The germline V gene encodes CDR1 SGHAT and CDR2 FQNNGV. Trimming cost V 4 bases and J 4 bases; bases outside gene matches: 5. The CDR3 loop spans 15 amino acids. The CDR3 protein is CASSSDRGGNQPQHF. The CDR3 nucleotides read TGTGCCAGCAGCTCGGACAGGGGAGGTAATCAGCCCCAGCATTTT.

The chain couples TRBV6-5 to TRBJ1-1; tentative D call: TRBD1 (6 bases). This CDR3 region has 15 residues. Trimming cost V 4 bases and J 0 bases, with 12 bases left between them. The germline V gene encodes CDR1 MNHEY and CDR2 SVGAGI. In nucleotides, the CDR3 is TGTGCCAGCAGTTCTTCCAGGGGAATGAACACTGAAGCTTTCTTT. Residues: CASSSSRGMNTEAFF.

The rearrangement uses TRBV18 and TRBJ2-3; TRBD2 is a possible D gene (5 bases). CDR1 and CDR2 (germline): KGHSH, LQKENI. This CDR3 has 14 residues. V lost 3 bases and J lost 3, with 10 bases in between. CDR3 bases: TGTGCCAGCTCACCGGTGGGAGTAACAGATACGCAGTATTTT. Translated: CASSPVGVTDTQYF. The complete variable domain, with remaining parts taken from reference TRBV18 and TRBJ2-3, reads NAGVMQNPRHLVRRRGQEARLRCSPMKGHSHVYWYRQLPEEGLKFMVYLQKENIIDESGMPKERFSAEFPKEGPSILRIQQVVRGDSAAYFCASSPVGVTDTQYFGPGTRLTVL.

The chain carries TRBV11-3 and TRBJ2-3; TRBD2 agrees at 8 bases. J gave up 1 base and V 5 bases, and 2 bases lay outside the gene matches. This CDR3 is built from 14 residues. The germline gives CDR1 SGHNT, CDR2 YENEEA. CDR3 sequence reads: CASSVTSGTDTQYF. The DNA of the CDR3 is TGTGCCAGCAGCGTGACTAGCGGCACAGATACGCAGTATTTT.

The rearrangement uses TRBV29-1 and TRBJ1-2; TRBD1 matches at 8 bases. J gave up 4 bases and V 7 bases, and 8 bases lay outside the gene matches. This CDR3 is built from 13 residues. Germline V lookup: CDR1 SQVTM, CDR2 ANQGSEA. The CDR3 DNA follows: TGCAGCGCCGAGGACAGGGCGGGCTATGGCTACACCTTC. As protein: CSAEDRAGYGYTF.

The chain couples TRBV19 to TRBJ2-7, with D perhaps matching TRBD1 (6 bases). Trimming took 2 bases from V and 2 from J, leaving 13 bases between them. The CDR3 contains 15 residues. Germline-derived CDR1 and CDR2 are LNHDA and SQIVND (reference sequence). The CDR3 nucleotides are TGTGCCAGTAGTATACTTTCAGGACAGCCCTACGAGCAGTACTTC. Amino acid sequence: CASSILSGQPYEQYF.

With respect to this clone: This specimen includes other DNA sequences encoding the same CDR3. DNA for the CDR3: TGTGCCAGCAGTTTTAGGATGAACACTGAAGCTTTCTTT. Translating gives CASSFRMNTEAFF. The chain uses TRBV27 and TRBJ1-1; D remains unclear. Germline V gene lookup returns CDR1 MNHEY and CDR2 SMNVEV (reference sequence). The CDR3 runs to 13 residues. Trimming took off 3 bases at V and 0 bases at J, with 5 bases between the two ends.

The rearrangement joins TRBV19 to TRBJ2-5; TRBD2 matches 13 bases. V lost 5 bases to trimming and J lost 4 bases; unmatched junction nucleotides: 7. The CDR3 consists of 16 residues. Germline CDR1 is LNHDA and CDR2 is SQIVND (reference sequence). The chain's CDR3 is CASSSRTSGSLETQYF. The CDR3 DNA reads TGTGCCAGTAGTTCCCGGACTAGCGGGAGTCTAGAGACCCAGTACTTC.

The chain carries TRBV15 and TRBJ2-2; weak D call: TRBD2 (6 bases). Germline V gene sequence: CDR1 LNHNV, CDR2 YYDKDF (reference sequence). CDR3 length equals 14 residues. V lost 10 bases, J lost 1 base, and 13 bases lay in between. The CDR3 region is CANWGLKNTGELFF. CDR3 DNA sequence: TGTGCCAACTGGGGACTTAAGAACACCGGGGAGCTGTTTTTT.

CDR3 DNA sequence: TGCGCCAGCAGCCAAGGATGGTGGAAAGGGGGCCCCAATGAAAAACTGTTTTTT. Translated: CASSQGWWKGGPNEKLFF. The gene calls are TRBV4-1 and TRBJ1-4; TRBD1 aligns across 7 bases. Germline CDR1 and CDR2: MGHRA and YSYEKL. This CDR3 spans 18 amino acids. The J segment lost 5 bases and the V segment lost 1 base, leaving 13 bases of the junction unmatched.

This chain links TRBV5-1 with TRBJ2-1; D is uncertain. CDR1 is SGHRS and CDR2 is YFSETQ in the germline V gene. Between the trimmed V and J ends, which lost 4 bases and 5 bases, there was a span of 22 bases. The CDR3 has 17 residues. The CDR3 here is CASSTDPGRTENNEQFF. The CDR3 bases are TGCGCCAGCAGCACTGATCCCGGACGGACGGAAAACAATGAGCAGTTCTTC.

The CDR3 DNA follows: TGTGCCAGCAGCTTGAGGGGGACAGGTCATTCAAGGAACACCGGGGAGCTGTTTTTT. Its translation: CASSLRGTGHSRNTGELFF. This sequence joins TRBV5-6 and TRBJ2-2; TRBD1 aligns across 8 bases. V was clipped by 1 base and J by 1 base; unmatched bases: 12. The CDR3 has 19 residues. CDR1 and CDR2 (germline): SGHDT, YYEEEE.

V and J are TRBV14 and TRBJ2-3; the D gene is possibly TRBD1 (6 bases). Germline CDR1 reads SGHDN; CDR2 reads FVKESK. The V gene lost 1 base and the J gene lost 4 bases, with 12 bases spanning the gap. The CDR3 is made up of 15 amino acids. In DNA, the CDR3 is TGTGCCAGCAGCCAAGTGACAGGTGGGCCAGATACGCAGTATTTT. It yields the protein CASSQVTGGPDTQYF.

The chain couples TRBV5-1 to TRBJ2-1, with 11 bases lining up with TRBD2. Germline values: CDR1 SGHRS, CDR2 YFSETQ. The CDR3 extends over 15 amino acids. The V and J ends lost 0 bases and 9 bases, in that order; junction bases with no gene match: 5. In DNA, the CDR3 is TGCGCCAGCAGCTTGGAACTAGCGGGAGACCCTGAGCAGTTCTTC. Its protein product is CASSLELAGDPEQFF. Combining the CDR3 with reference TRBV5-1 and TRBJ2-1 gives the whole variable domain KAGVTQTPRYLIKTRGQQVTLSCSPISGHRSVSWYQQTPGQGLQFLFEYFSETQRNKGNFPGRFSGRQFSNSRSEMNVSTLELGDSALYLCASSLELAGDPEQFFGPGTRLTVL.

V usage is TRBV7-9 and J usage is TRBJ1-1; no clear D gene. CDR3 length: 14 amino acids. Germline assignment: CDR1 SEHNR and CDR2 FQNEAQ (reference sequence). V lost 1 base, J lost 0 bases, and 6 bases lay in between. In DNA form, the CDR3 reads TGTGCCAGCAGCTTAGGCGTGTTGAACACTGAAGCTTTCTTT. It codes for CASSLGVLNTEAFF.

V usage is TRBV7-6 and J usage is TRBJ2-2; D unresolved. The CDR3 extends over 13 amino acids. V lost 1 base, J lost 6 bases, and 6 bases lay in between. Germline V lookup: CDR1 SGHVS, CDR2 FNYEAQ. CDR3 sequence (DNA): TGTGCCAGCAGCTTAGGGCTCTCCGGGGAGCTGTTTTTT. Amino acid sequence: CASSLGLSGELFF.

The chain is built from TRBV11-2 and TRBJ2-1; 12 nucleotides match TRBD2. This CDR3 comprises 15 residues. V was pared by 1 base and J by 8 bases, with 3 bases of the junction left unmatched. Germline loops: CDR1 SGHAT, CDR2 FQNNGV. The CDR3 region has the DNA TGTGCCAGCAGCTTAGGGACTAGCGGGGATTATGAGCAGTTCTTC. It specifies CASSLGTSGDYEQFF.

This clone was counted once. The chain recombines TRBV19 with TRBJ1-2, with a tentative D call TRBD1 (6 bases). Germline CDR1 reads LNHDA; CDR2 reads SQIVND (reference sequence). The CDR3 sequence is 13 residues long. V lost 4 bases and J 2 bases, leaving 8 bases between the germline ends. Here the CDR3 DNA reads TGTGCCAGTAGTAGGACAGAGAACTATGGCTACACCTTC. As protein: CASSRTENYGYTF.

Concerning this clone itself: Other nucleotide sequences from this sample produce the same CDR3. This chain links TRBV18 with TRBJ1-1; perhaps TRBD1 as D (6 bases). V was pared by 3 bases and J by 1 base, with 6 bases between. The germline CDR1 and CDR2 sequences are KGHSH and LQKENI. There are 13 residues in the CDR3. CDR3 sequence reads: CASSPRGNTEAFF. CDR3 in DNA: TGTGCCAGCTCACCCAGGGGGAACACTGAAGCTTTCTTT.

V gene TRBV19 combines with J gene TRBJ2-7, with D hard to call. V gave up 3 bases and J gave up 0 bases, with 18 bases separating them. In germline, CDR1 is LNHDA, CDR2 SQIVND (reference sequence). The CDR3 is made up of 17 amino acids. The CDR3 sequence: CASSIASTNLYSYEQYF. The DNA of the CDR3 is TGTGCCAGTAGTATTGCGTCGACGAACCTCTACTCCTACGAGCAGTACTTC.

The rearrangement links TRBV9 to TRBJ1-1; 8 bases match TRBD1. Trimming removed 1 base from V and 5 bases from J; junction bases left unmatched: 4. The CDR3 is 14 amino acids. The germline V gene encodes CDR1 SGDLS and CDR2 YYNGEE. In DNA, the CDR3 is TGTGCCAGCAGCGTACAGGGGGCCCGGACTGAAGCTTTCTTT. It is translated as CASSVQGARTEAFF.

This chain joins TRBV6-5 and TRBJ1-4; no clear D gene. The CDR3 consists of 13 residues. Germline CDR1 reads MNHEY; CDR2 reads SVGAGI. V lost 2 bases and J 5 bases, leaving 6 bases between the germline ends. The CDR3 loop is CASSYGLNEKLFF. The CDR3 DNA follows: TGTGCCAGCAGTTACGGACTGAATGAAAAACTGTTTTTT.

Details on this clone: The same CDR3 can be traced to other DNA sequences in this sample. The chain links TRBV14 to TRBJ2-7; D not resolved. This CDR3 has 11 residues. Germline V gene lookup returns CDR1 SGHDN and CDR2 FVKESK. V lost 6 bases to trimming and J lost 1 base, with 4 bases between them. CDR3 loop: CASSRSYEQYF. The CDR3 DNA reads TGTGCCAGCAGTCGATCCTACGAGCAGTACTTC.

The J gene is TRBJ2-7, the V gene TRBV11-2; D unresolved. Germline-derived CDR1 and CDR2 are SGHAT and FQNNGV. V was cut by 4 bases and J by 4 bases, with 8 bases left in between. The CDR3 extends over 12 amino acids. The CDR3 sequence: CASSSTPYEQYF. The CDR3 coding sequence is TGTGCCAGCAGCTCCACCCCGTACGAGCAGTACTTC.

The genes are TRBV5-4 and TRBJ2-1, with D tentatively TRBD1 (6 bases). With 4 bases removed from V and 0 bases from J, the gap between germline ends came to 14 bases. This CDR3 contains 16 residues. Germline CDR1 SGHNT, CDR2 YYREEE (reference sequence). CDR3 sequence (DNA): TGTGCCAGCAGCCGAGTTCAGGGGTCCTCCTACAATGAGCAGTTCTTC. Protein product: CASSRVQGSSYNEQFF.

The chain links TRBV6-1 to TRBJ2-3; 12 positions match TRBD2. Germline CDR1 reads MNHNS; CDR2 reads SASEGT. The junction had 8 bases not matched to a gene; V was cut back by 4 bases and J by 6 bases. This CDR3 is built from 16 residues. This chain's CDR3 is CASSARTSGNWDTQYF. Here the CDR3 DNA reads TGTGCCAGCAGTGCCCGGACTAGCGGGAACTGGGATACGCAGTATTTT.

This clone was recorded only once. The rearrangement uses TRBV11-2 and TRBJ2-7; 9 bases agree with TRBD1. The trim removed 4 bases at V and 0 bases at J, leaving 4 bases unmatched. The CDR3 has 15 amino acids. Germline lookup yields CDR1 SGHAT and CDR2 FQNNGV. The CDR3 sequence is CASSSRTGASYEQYF. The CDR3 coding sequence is TGTGCCAGCAGCTCCCGGACAGGGGCCTCCTACGAGCAGTACTTC.

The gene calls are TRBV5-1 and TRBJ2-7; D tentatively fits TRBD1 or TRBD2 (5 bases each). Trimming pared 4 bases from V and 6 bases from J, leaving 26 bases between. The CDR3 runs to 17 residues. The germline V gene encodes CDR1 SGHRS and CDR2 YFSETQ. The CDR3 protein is CASSLSPRGRAGGEQYF. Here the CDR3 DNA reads TGCGCCAGCAGCCTTTCGCCACGGGGCAGGGCCGGAGGCGAGCAGTACTTC.